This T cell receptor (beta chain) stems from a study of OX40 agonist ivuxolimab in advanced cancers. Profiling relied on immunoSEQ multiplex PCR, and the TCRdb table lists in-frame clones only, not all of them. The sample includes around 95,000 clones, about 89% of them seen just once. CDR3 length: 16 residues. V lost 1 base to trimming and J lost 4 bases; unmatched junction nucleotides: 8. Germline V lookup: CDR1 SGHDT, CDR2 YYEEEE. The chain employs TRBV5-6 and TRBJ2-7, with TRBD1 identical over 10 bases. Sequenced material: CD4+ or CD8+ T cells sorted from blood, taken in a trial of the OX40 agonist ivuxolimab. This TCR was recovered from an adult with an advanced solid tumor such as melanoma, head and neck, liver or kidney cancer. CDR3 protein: CASSLTGQGESYEQYF. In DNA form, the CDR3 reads TGTGCCAGCAGCTTGACAGGACAGGGGGAATCGTACGAGCAGTACTTC. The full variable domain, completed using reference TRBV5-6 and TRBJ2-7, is DAGVTQSPTHLIKTRGQQVTLRCSPKSGHDTVSWYQQALGQGPQFIFQYYEEEERQRGNFPDRFSGHQFPNYSSELNVNALLLGDSALYLCASSLTGQGESYEQYFGPGTRLTVT.